The 5 T cell receptor beta chains given below trace back to one sample, sequenced in a study of blood T cells in healthy people across ages. The authors ran a second PCR of roughly 7 to 11 cycles using a sample-barcoded 5' primer and a J-beta primer mix. TCRdb analysed the 5' RACE reads with MiXCR anew, one entry per CDR3 protein. The table lists more than 450,000 distinct CDR3 sequences, 27% of them singletons. These data are also associated with another study on T cells of mothers and their children.

Sequences were obtained from blood. The receptors shown here come from a boy between 2 and 10 years old in good health.

This chain links TRBV30 with TRBJ2-2; TRBD2 matches 7 bases. Germline V gene lookup returns CDR1 GTSNPN and CDR2 SVGIG (reference sequence). CDR3 length equals 14 residues. The trim removed 5 bases at V and 0 bases at J, leaving 3 bases unmatched. The CDR3 loop is CAWGRGSNTGELFF. As DNA, the CDR3 is TGTGCCTGGGGGCGGGGGTCGAACACCGGGGAGCTGTTTTTT.

The V gene is TRBV12-3 or TRBV12-4, the J gene TRBJ2-1; TRBD2 matches at 9 bases. CDR3 length: 15 residues. After removal of 3 bases from V and 7 bases from J, the junction contained 7 bases not matched to a gene. Here the CDR3 DNA reads TGTGCCAGCAGTTTCGCGCTAGCGGGGCTTAATGAGCAGTTCTTC. This codes for CASSFALAGLNEQFF.

This clonotype was detected a few times. This rearrangement joins TRBV12-3 or TRBV12-4 to TRBJ2-3, with no clear D. CDR3 length equals 15 residues. Trimming pared 3 bases from V and 5 bases from J, leaving 15 bases between. The CDR3 region is CASSFSKARGDTQYF. Written as DNA, the CDR3 is TGTGCCAGCAGTTTTTCGAAAGCGCGAGGAGATACGCAGTATTTT.

This clonotype was recorded at least ten times. This rearrangement joins TRBV12-3 or TRBV12-4 to TRBJ2-5; D is undetermined. This CDR3 has 14 amino acids. The V end was cut by 3 bases, the J end by 2 bases, with 10 bases between. DNA of the CDR3: TGTGCCAGCAGTTTTCGTCAGCAGCAAGAGACCCAGTACTTC. Residues: CASSFRQQQETQYF.

The chain combines TRBV15 with TRBJ1-2, with TRBD1 matching over 9 bases. The V gene end was trimmed by 5 bases and the J gene end by 2 bases; junction bases not matched to a gene: 6. This CDR3 is 15 amino acids long. Germline-derived CDR1 and CDR2 are LNHNV and YYDKDF (reference sequence). DNA of the CDR3: TGTGCCACCAGCGGACAGGGGACTGAGAACTATGGCTACACCTTC. This translates into CATSGQGTENYGYTF.